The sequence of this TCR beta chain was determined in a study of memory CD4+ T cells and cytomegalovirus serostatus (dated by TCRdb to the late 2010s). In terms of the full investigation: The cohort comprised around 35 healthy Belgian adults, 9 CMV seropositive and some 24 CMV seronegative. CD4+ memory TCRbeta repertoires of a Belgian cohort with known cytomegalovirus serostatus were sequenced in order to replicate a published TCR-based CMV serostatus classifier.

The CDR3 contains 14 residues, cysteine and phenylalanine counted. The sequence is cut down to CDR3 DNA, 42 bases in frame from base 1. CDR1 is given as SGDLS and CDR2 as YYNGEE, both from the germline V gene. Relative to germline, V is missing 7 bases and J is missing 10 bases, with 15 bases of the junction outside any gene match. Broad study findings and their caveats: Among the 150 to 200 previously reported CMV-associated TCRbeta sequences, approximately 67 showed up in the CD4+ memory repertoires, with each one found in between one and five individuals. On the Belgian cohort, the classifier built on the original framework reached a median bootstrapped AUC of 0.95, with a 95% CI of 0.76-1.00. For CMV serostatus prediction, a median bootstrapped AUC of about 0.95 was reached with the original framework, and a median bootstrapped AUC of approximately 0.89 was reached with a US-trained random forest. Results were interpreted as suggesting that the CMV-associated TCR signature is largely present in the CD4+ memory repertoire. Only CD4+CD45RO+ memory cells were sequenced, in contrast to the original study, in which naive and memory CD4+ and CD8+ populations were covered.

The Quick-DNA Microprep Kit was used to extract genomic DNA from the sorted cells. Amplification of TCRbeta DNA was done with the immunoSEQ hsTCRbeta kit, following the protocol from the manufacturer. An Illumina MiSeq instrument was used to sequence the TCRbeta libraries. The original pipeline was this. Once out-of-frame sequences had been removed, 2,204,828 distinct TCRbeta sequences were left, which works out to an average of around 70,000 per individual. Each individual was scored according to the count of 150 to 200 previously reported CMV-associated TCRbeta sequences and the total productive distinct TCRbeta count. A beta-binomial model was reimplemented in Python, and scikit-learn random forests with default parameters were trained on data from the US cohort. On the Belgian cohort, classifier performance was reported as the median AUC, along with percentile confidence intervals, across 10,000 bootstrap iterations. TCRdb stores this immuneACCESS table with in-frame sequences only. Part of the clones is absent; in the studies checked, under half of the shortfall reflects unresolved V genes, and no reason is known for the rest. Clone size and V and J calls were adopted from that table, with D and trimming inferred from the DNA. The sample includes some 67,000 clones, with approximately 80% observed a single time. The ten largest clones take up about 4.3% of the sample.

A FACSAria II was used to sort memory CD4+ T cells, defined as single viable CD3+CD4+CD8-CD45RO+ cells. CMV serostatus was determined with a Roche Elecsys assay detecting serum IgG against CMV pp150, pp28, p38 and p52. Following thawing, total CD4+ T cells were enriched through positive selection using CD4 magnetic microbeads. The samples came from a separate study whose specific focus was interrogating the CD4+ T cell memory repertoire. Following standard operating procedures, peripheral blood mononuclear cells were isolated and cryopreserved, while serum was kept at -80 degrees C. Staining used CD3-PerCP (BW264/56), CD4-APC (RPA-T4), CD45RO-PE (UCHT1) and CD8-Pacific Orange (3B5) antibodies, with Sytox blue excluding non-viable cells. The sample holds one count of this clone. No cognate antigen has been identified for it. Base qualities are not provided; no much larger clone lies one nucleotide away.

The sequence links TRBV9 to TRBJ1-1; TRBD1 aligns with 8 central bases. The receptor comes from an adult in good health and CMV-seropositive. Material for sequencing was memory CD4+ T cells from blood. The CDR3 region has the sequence CASHVGQEFRGAFF. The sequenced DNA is TGTGCCAGCCACGTGGGACAGGAGTTCCGGGGAGCTTTCTTT. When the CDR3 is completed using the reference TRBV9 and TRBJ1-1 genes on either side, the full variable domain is DSGVTQTPKHLITATGQRVTLRCSPRSGDLSVYWYQQSLDQGLQFLIQYYNGEERAKGNILERFSAQQFPDLHSELNLSSLELGDSALYFCASHVGQEFRGAFFGQGTRLTVV.